The 21 T cell receptor beta chains reported below all come from one sample, sequenced in a study of cytomegalovirus exposure and HLA in healthy donors. The study ran its PCR with 60 Vbeta and 13 Jbeta primers. TCRdb's table, derived via immunoSEQ multiplex PCR, lists solely in-frame clones and lacks some. The repertoire holds roughly 110,000 clones, about 79% seen once, with 3% in the top ten. The sequencing sample was made of PBMCs. The receptors were sampled from a woman between 18 and 29 years old in good health and CMV-seropositive.

This chain uses TRBV5-6 with TRBJ1-4, with TRBD1 matching 9 bases. The germline V gene has CDR1 SGHDT and CDR2 YYEEEE. The CDR3 is 15 residues long. V lost 4 bases to trimming and J lost 7 bases; unmatched junction nucleotides: 8. For the CDR3, the DNA is TGTGCCAGCAGCCCGGGACAGGGCTCTGGTGAAAAACTGTTTTTT. Translation gives CASSPGQGSGEKLFF. Complete variable domain (other parts from reference TRBV5-6 and TRBJ1-4): DAGVTQSPTHLIKTRGQQVTLRCSPKSGHDTVSWYQQALGQGPQFIFQYYEEEERQRGNFPDRFSGHQFPNYSSELNVNALLLGDSALYLCASSPGQGSGEKLFFGSGTQLSVL.

The chain carries TRBV6-6 and TRBJ2-2; D remains unclear. CDR3 length equals 15 residues. Germline V gene data show CDR1 as MNHNY and CDR2 as SVGAGI (reference sequence). The germline V and J ends were trimmed by 4 bases and 1 base, with 10 bases remaining between them. The CDR3 sequence is CASSFQEGNTGELFF. The CDR3 bases are TGTGCCAGCAGTTTCCAGGAAGGGAACACCGGGGAGCTGTTTTTT.

In its sample, this clone was seen once. The chain joins TRBV27 to TRBJ1-5; 8 bases match TRBD1. The length of the CDR3 is 15 residues. V was pared by 5 bases and J by 5 bases, with 8 bases of the junction left unmatched. CDR1 is MNHEY, CDR2 SMNVEV, per germline (reference sequence). The CDR3 here is CASSLGTGIHQPQHF. The CDR3 DNA reads TGTGCCAGCAGTCTCGGGACAGGAATACATCAGCCCCAGCATTTT.

The chain joins TRBV6-1 to TRBJ2-3; TRBD2 agrees at 10 bases. V gave up 7 bases and J gave up 6 bases; unmatched junction bases: 7. This CDR3 has 14 amino acids. The germline CDR1 and CDR2 sequences are MNHNS and SASEGT. This CDR3 is CASNPSGRGDTQYF. The CDR3 DNA is TGTGCCAGCAATCCTAGCGGGAGAGGGGATACGCAGTATTTT.

The chain is built from TRBV7-9 and TRBJ2-6; 7 nucleotides agree with TRBD1. This CDR3 region has 15 residues. V dropped 5 bases and J dropped 2; count of bases not matched to a gene: 3. The germline V gene encodes CDR1 SEHNR and CDR2 FQNEAQ (reference sequence). In nucleotides, the CDR3 is TGTGCCAGCAGCCAAGGGGGCACTGGGGCCAACGTCCTGACTTTC. It specifies CASSQGGTGANVLTF.

The rearrangement joins TRBV7-9 to TRBJ1-5, with no clear D. The germline CDR1 and CDR2 sequences are SEHNR and FQNEAQ (reference sequence). V was trimmed by 5 bases and J by 1 base, leaving 12 bases between them. This CDR3 comprises 15 residues. The CDR3 loop reads CASSPRGGSNQPQHF. In DNA, the CDR3 is TGTGCCAGCAGCCCCCGTGGCGGCAGCAATCAGCCCCAGCATTTT.

This chain links TRBV7-9 with TRBJ1-4; 9 bases line up with TRBD1. The CDR3 has 14 residues. V lost 3 bases, J lost 6 bases, and 2 bases stayed unmatched. The germline gives CDR1 SEHNR, CDR2 FQNEAQ (reference sequence). The CDR3, as DNA: TGTGCCAGCAGCTTTACAGGGGGCGATGAAAAACTGTTTTTT. Encoded protein: CASSFTGGDEKLFF.

The rearrangement links TRBV6-5 to TRBJ1-1; possibly TRBD1 for D (5 bases). The CDR3 has 14 amino acids. The V gene's germline CDR1 is MNHEY and CDR2 SVGAGI. Trimming took 5 bases from V and 1 from J, leaving 11 bases between them. The CDR3: CASSRGLQNTEAFF. In DNA form, the CDR3 reads TGTGCCAGCAGTAGGGGACTGCAGAACACTGAAGCTTTCTTT.

The V call is TRBV2, the J call TRBJ1-5; no clear D. The V gene's germline CDR1 is SNHLY and CDR2 FYNNEI. V shed 4 bases and J shed 5 bases, with 12 bases lying between them. There are 14 residues in the CDR3. CDR3 bases: TGTGCCAGCAGTGGACTGGTGGCCGATCAGCCCCAGCATTTT. Amino acids: CASSGLVADQPQHF. Filled out from reference TRBV2 and TRBJ1-5, the complete variable domain reads EPEVTQTPSHQVTQMGQEVILRCVPISNHLYFYWYRQILGQKVEFLVSFYNNEISEKSEIFDDQFSVERPDGSNFTLKIRSTKLEDSAMYFCASSGLVADQPQHFGDGTRLSIL.

A few counts support this clone. The chain recombines TRBV15 with TRBJ2-7; 8 bases agree with TRBD2. Losses at the gene ends were 2 bases for V and 6 bases for J; bases not matched to a gene: 6. The CDR3 runs 14 residues. Per the germline V gene, CDR1 is LNHNV and CDR2 is YYDKDF (reference sequence). The CDR3 loop reads CATSRLAGVVEQYF. For the CDR3, the DNA is TGTGCCACCAGCAGACTAGCGGGTGTCGTCGAGCAGTACTTC.

The chain joins TRBV6-5 to TRBJ1-3, with 9 bases that match TRBD1. Losses at the gene ends were 6 bases for V and 2 bases for J; bases not matched to a gene: 5. The V gene's germline CDR1 is MNHEY and CDR2 SVGAGI. This CDR3 has 15 amino acids. The CDR3 loop reads CASRTTGGPGNTIYF. CDR3 bases: TGTGCCAGCAGGACCACAGGGGGCCCTGGAAACACCATATATTTT.

The J gene is TRBJ2-5, the V gene TRBV10-1, with TRBD1 matching 8 bases. CDR1 and CDR2 from the germline V gene are WNHNN and SYGVQD (reference sequence). The V segment lost 5 bases and the J segment 4 bases; nucleotides outside the gene matches: 6. This CDR3 spans 14 amino acids. CDR3 sequence reads: CASSSRGPGETQYF. The CDR3 DNA sequence: TGCGCCAGCAGTTCCAGGGGGCCGGGAGAGACCCAGTACTTC.

The J gene is TRBJ2-2, the V gene TRBV4-1; TRBD1 agrees at 9 bases. CDR3 size: 16 residues. With V trimmed by 3 bases and J by 5 bases, 7 bases remained unmatched. CDR1 is MGHRA and CDR2 is YSYEKL in the germline V gene. CDR3 nucleotide sequence: TGCGCCAGCAGCCAGGCAGACAGGGGGGGGACCGGGGAGCTGTTTTTT. This gives the protein CASSQADRGGTGELFF.

This clone is a singleton in its sample. The chain uses TRBV5-4 and TRBJ2-1; 8 bases align to TRBD2. J lost 8 bases, V lost 7 bases, and 11 bases had no gene match. Germline values: CDR1 SGHNT, CDR2 YYREEE (reference sequence). This CDR3 region has 14 residues. The CDR3 DNA reads TGTGCCAGCGGAACCGGGACTAGGTCCCATGAGCAGTTCTTC. Its translation is CASGTGTRSHEQFF.

This chain links TRBV7-9 with TRBJ2-3, with 10 bases lining up with TRBD2. This CDR3 has 17 amino acids. V dropped 1 base and J dropped 0; count of bases not matched to a gene: 4. From germline, CDR1 is SEHNR and CDR2 FQNEAQ (reference sequence). CDR3 DNA sequence: TGTGCCAGCAGCTTAGACCTAGCGGGGGTTAGCACAGATACGCAGTATTTT. Protein product: CASSLDLAGVSTDTQYF. The entire variable domain, with the rest obtained from reference TRBV7-9 and TRBJ2-3, is as follows: DTGVSQNPRHKITKRGQNVTFRCDPISEHNRLYWYRQTLGQGPEFLTYFQNEAQLEKSRLLSDRFSAERPKGSFSTLEIQRTEQGDSAMYLCASSLDLAGVSTDTQYFGPGTRLTVL.

V gene TRBV6-1 combines with J gene TRBJ2-1; D unresolved. V was cut by 4 bases and J by 9 bases, with 7 bases left in between. The CDR3 consists of 11 residues. The germline CDR1 and CDR2 sequences are MNHNS and SASEGT. CDR3 nucleotides: TGTGCCAGCAGTGTCAGAATTGAGCAGTTCTTC. Protein product: CASSVRIEQFF.

The V gene is TRBV14, the J gene TRBJ2-3, with 9 bases matching TRBD2. Germline V gene data show CDR1 as SGHDN and CDR2 as FVKESK. The CDR3 spans 19 residues. V trimming: 3 bases; J trimming: 2 bases; junction bases outside the gene matches: 15. The CDR3, as DNA: TGTGCCAGCAGCCAGTCGAGTCTAGCGGGACGTACCTACACAGATACGCAGTATTTT. It translates to CASSQSSLAGRTYTDTQYF.

The chain uses TRBV5-1 and TRBJ1-2; tentatively, D is TRBD1 (6 bases). The germline gives CDR1 SGHRS, CDR2 YFSETQ. There are 14 residues in the CDR3. Trimming took 1 base from V and 8 from J, leaving 15 bases between them. CDR3 region: CASSLLQGSDGYTF. The CDR3 DNA follows: TGCGCCAGCAGCTTGTTACAGGGCAGTGACGGCTACACCTTC.

This clone occurred a few times. CDR3 sequence reads: CASIYDRRTEAFF. The CDR3 DNA is TGTGCCAGCATCTACGACAGGAGAACTGAAGCTTTCTTT. This chain joins TRBV7-9 and TRBJ1-1; TRBD1 might be the D (6 bases). Deletions cut 7 bases from V and 5 bases from J, with 14 bases between. Germline V gives CDR1 SEHNR, CDR2 FQNEAQ (reference sequence). The CDR3 loop spans 13 amino acids.

The V and J genes are TRBV9 and TRBJ2-2; 7 nucleotides agree with TRBD1. The trim removed 1 base at V and 3 bases at J, leaving 6 bases unmatched. Germline CDR1 reads SGDLS; CDR2 reads YYNGEE. The CDR3 is 16 residues long. DNA for the CDR3: TGTGCCAGCAGCGTAAGACAGGGTGTCGACACCGGGGAGCTGTTTTTT. Amino acids: CASSVRQGVDTGELFF.

For this clone: An end of the junction does not agree with germline; a read error may underlie this. V and J are TRBV7-7 and TRBJ1-2; possibly TRBD1 for D (6 bases). CDR1 SSHAT and CDR2 FNYEAQ come from the germline V gene (reference sequence). This CDR3 comprises 15 residues. The CDR3 is CASSPITTGGAGYTF. CDR3 nucleotides: TGTGCTAGCAGCCCTATTACGACGGGGGGCGCTGGCTACACCTTC. Combining the CDR3 with reference TRBV7-7 and TRBJ1-2 gives the whole variable domain GAGVSQSPRYKVTKRGQDVTLRCDPISSHATLYWYQQALGQGPEFLTYFNYEAQPDKSGLPSDRFSAERPEGSISTLTIQRTEQRDSAMYRCASSPITTGGAGYTFGSGTRLTVV.